The clone carrying this T cell receptor beta chain was observed once. Its antigen is still unknown. This specimen belongs to a study of T cell responses to AZD1222 COVID-19 vaccine. Study-wide points: Repertoires were sampled only after the peak T cell response. Two doses of AZD1222 preceded a rise in Spike-specific TCR breadth and depth.

Produced via immunoSEQ multiplex PCR; TCRdb's table is partial and in-frame only. The sample contains fewer than 120,000 clones, about 90% of which appear only once. Germline trimming cut 5 bases from V and 2 bases from J; bases unmatched to any gene: 2. The CDR3 runs 14 residues. Germline V CDR1 and CDR2: SGHVS, FNYEAQ. This TCR was recovered from an adult who received the AZD1222 COVID-19 vaccine. The sequencing used peripheral blood, collected 28 days after the second AZD1222 dose. The chain employs TRBV7-6 and TRBJ2-3, with TRBD2 matching 9 bases. The CDR3 nucleotides are TGTGCCAGCAGCCAGCGGGGGGCCACAGATACGCAGTATTTT. Its protein is CASSQRGATDTQYF.